The 2 T cell receptor beta chains reported below all come from one sample, sequenced in a study of chemoradiotherapy in HPV16-positive cancers. TCRdb's copy holds only in-frame clones and misses some; the assay was immunoSEQ multiplex PCR. The data contain about 12,000 clones, about 90% of them singletons. This specimen consisted of blood, obtained from a patient who underwent chemoradiotherapy. The receptor source for this set is a human donor with HPV-associated anogenital cancer.

The chain joins TRBV5-1 to TRBJ2-6, with D perhaps TRBD1 (6 bases). V lost 5 bases to trimming and J lost 0 bases, with 18 bases between them. The CDR3 is 18 amino acids. Germline CDR1 SGHRS, CDR2 YFSETQ. The DNA for the CDR3 is TGCGCCAGCAGTGGGGGCGGCGGCAGTTCCTCTGGGGCCAACGTCCTGACTTTC. Its translation: CASSGGGGSSSGANVLTF.

The chain joins TRBV6-5 to TRBJ1-1, with D perhaps TRBD1 (5 bases). The germline V gene encodes CDR1 MNHEY and CDR2 SVGAGI. The V and J ends lost 5 bases and 6 bases respectively, with 19 bases between them. The CDR3 is 15 residues long. CDR3 in amino acids: CASSRIGGAGPEAFF. The CDR3 nucleotides are TGTGCCAGCAGTAGGATCGGAGGGGCCGGGCCTGAAGCTTTCTTT.